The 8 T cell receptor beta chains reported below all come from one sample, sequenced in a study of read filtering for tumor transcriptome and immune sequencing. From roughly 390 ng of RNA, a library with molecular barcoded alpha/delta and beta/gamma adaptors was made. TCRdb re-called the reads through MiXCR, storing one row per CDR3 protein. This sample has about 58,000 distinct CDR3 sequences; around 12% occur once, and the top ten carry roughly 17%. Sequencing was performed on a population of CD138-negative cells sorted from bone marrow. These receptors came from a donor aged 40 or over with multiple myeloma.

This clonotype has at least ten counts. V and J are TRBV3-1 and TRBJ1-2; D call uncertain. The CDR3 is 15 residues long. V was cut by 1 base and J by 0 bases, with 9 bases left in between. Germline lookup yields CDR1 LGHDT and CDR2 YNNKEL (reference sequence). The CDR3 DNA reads TGTGCCAGCAGCCAAGTGTCCAGACCTAACTATGGCTACACCTTC. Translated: CASSQVSRPNYGYTF.

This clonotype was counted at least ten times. CDR3 protein: CASSRPQGGNQPQHF. CDR3 DNA sequence: TGTGCCAGTAGTCGACCTCAGGGGGGCAATCAGCCCCAGCATTTT. The rearrangement links TRBV19 to TRBJ1-5; the match to TRBD1 covers 7 bases. This CDR3 is 15 amino acids long. The V and J ends lost 5 bases and 2 bases, in that order; junction bases with no gene match: 6. Germline CDR1 reads LNHDA; CDR2 reads SQIVND (reference sequence).

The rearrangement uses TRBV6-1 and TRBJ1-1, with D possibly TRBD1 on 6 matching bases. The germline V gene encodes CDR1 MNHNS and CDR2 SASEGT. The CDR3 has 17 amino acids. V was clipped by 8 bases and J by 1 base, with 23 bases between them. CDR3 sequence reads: CASSLPNRAGGNTEAFF. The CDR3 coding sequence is TGTGCCAGCTCCCTCCCGAACAGGGCCGGGGGGAACACTGAAGCTTTCTTT.

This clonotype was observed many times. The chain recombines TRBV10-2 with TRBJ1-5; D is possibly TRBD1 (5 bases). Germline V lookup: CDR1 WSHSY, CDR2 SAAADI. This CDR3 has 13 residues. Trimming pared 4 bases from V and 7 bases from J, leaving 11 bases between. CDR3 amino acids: CASSAQVWQPQHF. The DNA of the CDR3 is TGCGCCAGCAGTGCACAGGTTTGGCAGCCCCAGCATTTT.

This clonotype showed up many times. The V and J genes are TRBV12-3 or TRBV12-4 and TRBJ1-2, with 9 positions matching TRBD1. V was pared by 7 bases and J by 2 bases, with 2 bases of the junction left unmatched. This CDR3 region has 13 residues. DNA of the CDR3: TGTGCCAGCACCGGGACAGGGAACTATGGCTACACCTTC. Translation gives CASTGTGNYGYTF.

CDR3 nucleotides: TGTGCCAGCACCCCCCCAGCTGCCTACGAGCAGTACTTC. It yields the protein CASTPPAAYEQYF. This rearrangement joins TRBV6-5 to TRBJ2-7, with D uncertain. CDR1 is MNHEY and CDR2 is SVGAGI in the germline V gene. The CDR3 has 13 residues. V was clipped by 7 bases and J by 2 bases, with 12 bases between them.

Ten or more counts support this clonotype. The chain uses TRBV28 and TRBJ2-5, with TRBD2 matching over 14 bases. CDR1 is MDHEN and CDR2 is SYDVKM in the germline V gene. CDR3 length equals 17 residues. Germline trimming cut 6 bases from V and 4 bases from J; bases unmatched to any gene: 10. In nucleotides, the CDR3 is TGTGCCAGCAGCTCACGACTAGCGGGGGGGCTCGGAGAGACCCAGTACTTC. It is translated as CASSSRLAGGLGETQYF.

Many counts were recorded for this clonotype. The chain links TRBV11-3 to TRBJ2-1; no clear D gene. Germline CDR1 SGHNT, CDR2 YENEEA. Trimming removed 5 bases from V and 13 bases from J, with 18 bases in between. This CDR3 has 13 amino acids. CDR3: CASSPSISGPQFF. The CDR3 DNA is TGTGCCAGCAGCCCCTCGATCTCCGGGCCCCAGTTCTTC.